Each of the 28 T cell receptor beta chains below was sequenced from the same sample in a study of blood T cell repertoires in COVID-19. The method was immunoSEQ multiplex PCR; TCRdb's version includes in-frame clones alone and lacks a portion of them. The sample holds fewer than 200,000 clones, about four fifths seen once. The specimen was PBMCs or T cells enriched from blood (not recorded which). All receptors come from a man aged 60 to 75 who had recovered from COVID-19.

As regards this clone: The same CDR3 arises from other DNA sequences in this sample as well. In DNA form, the CDR3 reads TGTGCCAGCTCAACAGGGAACACCGGGGAGCTGTTTTTT. This codes for CASSTGNTGELFF. The chain is built from TRBV18 and TRBJ2-2; maybe TRBD1 (5 bases). CDR3 length equals 13 residues. The V gene lost 5 bases and the J gene lost 1 base, with 5 bases spanning the gap. Germline-derived CDR1 and CDR2 are KGHSH and LQKENI.

CDR3 residues: CASSRESVTNSPLHF. The CDR3, as DNA: TGTGCCAGCAGCAGGGAGTCAGTAACTAATTCACCCCTCCACTTT. This chain joins TRBV5-5 and TRBJ1-6; no definite D call. With 4 bases removed from V and 6 bases from J, the gap between germline ends came to 14 bases. Germline CDR1 SGHKS, CDR2 YYEKEE (reference sequence). The CDR3 has 15 amino acids.

The chain carries TRBV6-5 and TRBJ1-3, with D possibly matching TRBD1 (6 bases). The CDR3 runs to 15 residues. V was shortened by 5 bases and J by 0 bases, with 11 bases between the two germline ends. Germline-derived CDR1 and CDR2 are MNHEY and SVGAGI. CDR3 nucleotide sequence: TGTGCCAGCAGTCTAATGGACAGCTCTGGAAACACCATATATTTT. This codes for CASSLMDSSGNTIYF.

The CDR3 reads CASSFRLAGAGGQNEQFF. DNA for the CDR3: TGTGCCAGCAGCTTCCGACTAGCGGGGGCCGGGGGTCAGAATGAGCAGTTCTTC. The rearrangement joins TRBV13 to TRBJ2-1; 12 bases agree with TRBD2. V dropped 3 bases and J dropped 7; count of bases not matched to a gene: 13. The CDR3 is made up of 18 amino acids. Germline CDR1 is PRHDT and CDR2 is FYEKMQ (reference sequence).

The rearrangement uses TRBV19 and TRBJ1-2, with D perhaps TRBD1 (6 bases). Between the trimmed V and J ends, which lost 5 bases and 2 bases, there was a span of 12 bases. The germline V gene encodes CDR1 LNHDA and CDR2 SQIVND (reference sequence). The CDR3 loop spans 14 amino acids. The CDR3 DNA reads TGTGCCAGTAGTCCCAGGGGAGAAAACTATGGCTACACCTTC. Amino acids: CASSPRGENYGYTF.

This chain links TRBV9 with TRBJ2-1; 8 nucleotides line up with TRBD1. CDR3 length: 16 amino acids. Germline CDR1 is SGDLS and CDR2 is YYNGEE. Unmatched junction bases numbered 8, after V lost 3 bases and J lost 3 bases. CDR3 nucleotide sequence: TGTGCCAGCAGCGCTGGACAGGGTAATGTCTACAATGAGCAGTTCTTC. Translating it yields CASSAGQGNVYNEQFF.

A few counts support this clone. This rearrangement joins TRBV30 to TRBJ2-2; 7 nucleotides match TRBD1. The J segment lost 1 base and the V segment lost 6 bases, leaving 5 bases of the junction unmatched. Germline values: CDR1 GTSNPN, CDR2 SVGIG (reference sequence). CDR3 length equals 14 residues. Here the CDR3 DNA reads TGTGCCTGTTCCTACAGGGGGAACACCGGGGAGCTGTTTTTT. It encodes CACSYRGNTGELFF.

The rearrangement links TRBV28 to TRBJ1-6, with 9 bases aligning to TRBD1. The CDR3 is 13 residues long. The V gene's germline CDR1 is MDHEN and CDR2 SYDVKM. J gave up 13 bases and V 7 bases, and 8 bases lay outside the gene matches. As DNA, the CDR3 is TGTGCCAGCAAGAGGGACAGGGAACTCCCCCTCCACTTT. Protein sequence: CASKRDRELPLHF.

The chain couples TRBV9 to TRBJ2-3; 7 bases are a match to TRBD2. CDR1 and CDR2 from the germline V gene are SGDLS and YYNGEE. V lost 5 bases, J lost 6 bases, and 9 bases stayed unmatched. The CDR3 is 14 amino acids. The CDR3 region has the DNA TGTGCCAGCAGGGGAGGGAGTCTGGGGGATACGCAGTATTTT. Its translation is CASRGGSLGDTQYF.

The chain carries TRBV7-2 and TRBJ1-5; D is ambiguous. Germline CDR1 reads SGHTA; CDR2 reads FQGNSA. V gave up 2 bases and J gave up 1 base, with 3 bases separating them. The CDR3 has 13 amino acids. The CDR3 DNA is TGTGCCAGCAGCTTACAGAGCAATCAGCCCCAGCATTTT. Translated: CASSLQSNQPQHF.

This sequence joins TRBV5-1 and TRBJ1-1; the D gene is possibly TRBD1 (5 bases). Trimming cost V 2 bases and J 1 base, with 9 bases left between them. Germline V gene lookup returns CDR1 SGHRS and CDR2 YFSETQ. The CDR3 is 14 amino acids. CDR3 residues: CASSLRGENTEAFF. The CDR3 DNA reads TGCGCCAGCAGCTTACGGGGGGAGAACACTGAAGCTTTCTTT.

This chain uses TRBV19 with TRBJ1-5, with 7 bases identical to TRBD1. The CDR3 is made up of 16 amino acids. J lost 3 bases, V lost 5 bases, and 10 bases had no gene match. The germline V gene encodes CDR1 LNHDA and CDR2 SQIVND (reference sequence). CDR3 loop: CASSPPGQLYNQPQHF. The CDR3, as DNA: TGTGCCAGTAGTCCTCCGGGACAGTTATACAATCAGCCCCAGCATTTT.

This chain uses TRBV2 with TRBJ2-2; 7 positions agree with TRBD2. Germline V gene lookup returns CDR1 SNHLY and CDR2 FYNNEI. The CDR3 runs to 16 residues. V was pared by 4 bases and J by 7 bases, with 12 bases of the junction left unmatched. The CDR3 coding sequence is TGTGCCAGCAGTGTGGCCGGGAGGATGGTTGGCGGGGAGCTGTTTTTT. Its translation: CASSVAGRMVGGELFF.

This chain uses TRBV19 with TRBJ2-7; D gene uncertain. Per germline, CDR1 LNHDA and CDR2 SQIVND (reference sequence). Trimming took 3 bases from V and 3 from J, leaving 9 bases between them. The CDR3 is 13 amino acids. CDR3 sequence (DNA): TGTGCCAGTAGTATTACCGGTGTCTACGAGCAGTACTTC. This sequence encodes CASSITGVYEQYF.

V is TRBV11-1 and J is TRBJ2-7; the match to TRBD2 covers 10 bases. CDR1 SGHAT and CDR2 FQDESV come from the germline V gene (reference sequence). CDR3 length equals 15 residues. The ends lost 5 bases at V and 4 bases at J; junction bases unmatched: 8. The CDR3 loop is CASSPRAGGPYEQYF. The CDR3 nucleotides are TGTGCCAGCAGCCCCCGAGCGGGAGGGCCGTACGAGCAGTACTTC.

V is TRBV6-2 or TRBV6-3 and J is TRBJ2-3; 8 positions match TRBD2. The CDR3 runs 17 residues. Germline V lookup: CDR1 MNHEY, CDR2 SVGEGT. The V and J ends lost 4 bases and 3 bases, in that order; junction bases with no gene match: 12. The CDR3 spells CASSSPGTSVWTDTQYF. CDR3 sequence (DNA): TGTGCCAGCAGTTCACCCGGGACTAGTGTTTGGACAGATACGCAGTATTTT.

This rearrangement joins TRBV6-5 to TRBJ1-1; D is possibly TRBD1 (5 bases). The CDR3 loop spans 16 amino acids. Trimming removed 0 bases at V and 5 bases at J, with 16 bases between. Germline V gives CDR1 MNHEY, CDR2 SVGAGI. CDR3: CASSYSLGARETEAFF. The CDR3 DNA reads TGTGCCAGCAGTTACTCCCTCGGGGCCCGGGAGACTGAAGCTTTCTTT.

J is TRBJ1-3 and V is TRBV19; 7 bases agree with TRBD1. V was pared by 5 bases and J by 5 bases, with 9 bases of the junction left unmatched. Germline V lookup: CDR1 LNHDA, CDR2 SQIVND (reference sequence). The CDR3 sequence is 15 residues long. CDR3 nucleotide sequence: TGTGCCAGTAGTCTTACAGCGGACAGGCGAAACACCATATATTTT. Amino acids: CASSLTADRRNTIYF. Full variable domain (remainder filled in from reference TRBV19 and TRBJ1-3): DGGITQSPKYLFRKEGQNVTLSCEQNLNHDAMYWYRQDPGQGLRLIYYSQIVNDFQKGDIAEGYSVSREKKESFPLTVTSAQKNPTAFYLCASSLTADRRNTIYFGEGSWLTVV.

V and J are TRBV7-2 and TRBJ2-7; 9 bases map to TRBD2. V trimming: 2 bases; J trimming: 4 bases; junction bases outside the gene matches: 15. The CDR3 covers 18 residues. The germline gives CDR1 SGHTA, CDR2 FQGNSA. CDR3 in amino acids: CASSLSGIAGVQLYEQYF. Written as DNA, the CDR3 is TGTGCCAGCAGCTTATCGGGGATAGCGGGAGTTCAGTTATACGAGCAGTACTTC.

The V gene is TRBV7-8, the J gene TRBJ2-3; 7 bases line up with TRBD1. The CDR3 is 17 amino acids. The V segment lost 3 bases and the J segment 1 base; nucleotides outside the gene matches: 10. CDR1 is SGHVS, CDR2 FQNEAQ, per germline. This chain's CDR3 is CASSFTPGTGGTDTQYF. The CDR3 region has the DNA TGTGCCAGCAGCTTTACCCCCGGAACAGGGGGCACAGATACGCAGTATTTT.

In its sample, this clone was seen a few times. The chain recombines TRBV28 with TRBJ1-6; 9 bases line up with TRBD1. This CDR3 has 15 amino acids. Germline V gene lookup returns CDR1 MDHEN and CDR2 SYDVKM. V shed 8 bases, J shed 8 bases, and the junction held 10 bases outside the gene matches. As DNA, the CDR3 is TGTGCCAGCGATTCCGCCGGGACAGGGTATTCACCCCTCCACTTT. As protein: CASDSAGTGYSPLHF.

This rearrangement joins TRBV27 to TRBJ2-4, with TRBD1 matching over 7 bases. Germline V gene data show CDR1 as MNHEY and CDR2 as SMNVEV (reference sequence). V gave up 6 bases and J gave up 2 bases; unmatched junction bases: 1. CDR3 length: 13 amino acids. CDR3 DNA sequence: TGTGCCAGCAGAGGGGGCACCAAAAACATTCAGTACTTC. Amino acid sequence: CASRGGTKNIQYF.

The chain joins TRBV30 to TRBJ2-7, with a possible D match to TRBD1 (5 bases). Germline V gene data show CDR1 as GTSNPN and CDR2 as SVGIG (reference sequence). V lost 5 bases, J lost 5 bases, and 10 bases lay in between. CDR3 length equals 11 residues. Here the CDR3 DNA reads TGTGCCTGGCGACAAGGGGACGAGCAGTACTTC. Protein sequence: CAWRQGDEQYF. Complete variable domain (other parts from reference TRBV30 and TRBJ2-7): SQTIHQWPATLVQPVGSPLSLECTVEGTSNPNLYWYRQAAGRGLQLLFYSVGIGQISSEVPQNLSASRPQDRQFILSSKKLLLSDSGFYLCAWRQGDEQYFGPGTRLTVT.

This rearrangement joins TRBV11-3 to TRBJ2-3, with D maybe TRBD2 (5 bases). The germline gives CDR1 SGHNT, CDR2 YENEEA. CDR3 length: 14 residues. Trimming took 2 bases from V and 4 from J, leaving 10 bases between them. CDR3 coding DNA: TGTGCCAGCAGCTTAACGAGAGGGTCAGATACGCAGTATTTT. Its protein is CASSLTRGSDTQYF.

Here the CDR3 DNA reads TGTGCCAGCAGCCTACTAGCAAGGGTGGCCTATGGCTACACCTTC. This encodes CASSLLARVAYGYTF. The chain couples TRBV7-3 to TRBJ1-2, with unresolved D. The V end lost 5 bases, the J end lost 4 bases, and 17 bases lay between the germline ends. There are 15 residues in the CDR3. Germline V gives CDR1 SGHTA, CDR2 FQGTGA.

CDR3 amino acids: CAVSRTGNNEKLFF. CDR3 nucleotides: TGTGCCGTCAGCCGGACAGGCAATAATGAAAAACTGTTTTTT. The chain is built from TRBV27 and TRBJ1-4; 7 nucleotides agree with TRBD1. Germline assignment: CDR1 MNHEY and CDR2 SMNVEV (reference sequence). This CDR3 is 14 amino acids long. Losses at the gene ends were 11 bases for V and 4 bases for J; bases not matched to a gene: 10. Supplemented by reference TRBV27 and TRBJ1-4, the full variable domain reads EAQVTQNPRYLITVTGKKLTVTCSQNMNHEYMSWYRQDPGLGLRQIYYSMNVEVTDKGDVPEGYKVSRKEKRNFPLILESPSPNQTSLYFCAVSRTGNNEKLFFGSGTQLSVL.

The J gene is TRBJ1-1, the V gene TRBV6-5; 11 bases fit TRBD1. The V segment lost 6 bases and the J segment 7 bases; nucleotides outside the gene matches: 4. The length of the CDR3 is 13 residues. Germline-derived CDR1 and CDR2 are MNHEY and SVGAGI. In DNA form, the CDR3 reads TGTGCCAGCAGGAGGGACAGGGGGAATGAAGCTTTCTTT. Translated, it gives CASRRDRGNEAFF.

The V and J genes are TRBV5-1 and TRBJ2-1; the D gene is possibly TRBD2 (6 bases). V was cut by 3 bases and J by 2 bases, with 12 bases left in between. This CDR3 is built from 15 residues. Germline V gene data show CDR1 as SGHRS and CDR2 as YFSETQ. Written as DNA, the CDR3 is TGCGCCAGCAGCTCGTCCGGCGGGGCCTACAATGAGCAGTTCTTC. Its translation is CASSSSGGAYNEQFF.